The next 26 T cell receptor beta chains were all read from a single sample in a study of post-analysis software for immune sequencing data. Unique molecular identifiers were carried by the TCR beta cDNA libraries. TCRdb fed the PCR reads into MiXCR, producing one record per CDR3 protein. Counted here are 700,000 to 800,000 distinct CDR3 sequences, about 27% occurring once; the ten biggest clones make up approximately 0.55%. These receptors have no identified antigens. Findings and caveats of the study: With TRBV5-6, TRBV5-1 and TRBV20-1 included, about five TRBV segments were more frequent in patients than in controls.

The sample consisted of blood. The receptors stem from a girl aged 5-17 years with multiple sclerosis.

The chain combines TRBV5-5 with TRBJ2-3; no clear D. The CDR3 totals 15 residues. Germline values: CDR1 SGHKS, CDR2 YYEKEE (reference sequence). V was clipped by 2 bases and J by 2 bases, with 12 bases between them. The CDR3 region is CASSFRAGFTDTQYF. The CDR3 DNA reads TGTGCCAGCAGCTTTCGGGCCGGGTTCACAGATACGCAGTATTTT. Based on the CDR3 plus reference TRBV5-5 and TRBJ2-3, the full variable domain is DAGVTQSPTHLIKTRGQQVTLRCSPISGHKSVSWYQQVLGQGPQFIFQYYEKEERGRGNFPDRFSARQFPNYSSELNVNALLLGDSALYLCASSFRAGFTDTQYFGPGTRLTVL.

This sequence joins TRBV6-4 and TRBJ2-1; TRBD1 or TRBD2 may be the D gene (7 bases each). V shed 0 bases and J shed 9 bases, with 15 bases lying between them. CDR3 length equals 15 residues. CDR1 MRHNA and CDR2 SNTAGT come from the germline V gene. The CDR3 loop reads CASSDSGGRGGEQFF. CDR3 bases: TGTGCCAGCAGTGACTCAGGGGGCAGGGGGGGTGAGCAGTTCTTC.

This clonotype was seen only a few times. This chain connects TRBV2 to TRBJ2-5, with D maybe TRBD1 (5 bases). The CDR3 spans 13 residues. Between the trimmed V and J ends, which lost 3 bases and 0 bases, there was a span of 5 bases. Germline assignment: CDR1 SNHLY and CDR2 FYNNEI. Written as DNA, the CDR3 is TGTGCCAGCAGTGAGACAGACCAAGAGACCCAGTACTTC. This sequence encodes CASSETDQETQYF.

This clonotype has just a few counts. The J gene is TRBJ1-1, the V gene TRBV7-2; D uncertain. Per the germline V gene, CDR1 is SGHTA and CDR2 is FQGNSA. This CDR3 is 14 amino acids long. V was cut by 5 bases and J by 2 bases, with 12 bases left in between. CDR3 sequence (DNA): TGTGCCAGCAGCACACCCGGGCCTAACACTGAAGCTTTCTTT. Its protein is CASSTPGPNTEAFF.

The chain joins TRBV3-1 to TRBJ1-1; D ambiguous. CDR3 length equals 13 residues. V was cut by 4 bases and J by 5 bases, with 11 bases left in between. From germline, CDR1 is LGHDT and CDR2 YNNKEL (reference sequence). In DNA form, the CDR3 reads TGTGCCAGCAGCCCAATGCTAGGGACTGAAGCTTTCTTT. Protein sequence: CASSPMLGTEAFF.

The chain recombines TRBV7-2 with TRBJ1-5, with D perhaps matching TRBD1 (5 bases). V lost 1 base and J lost 6, with 10 bases in between. From germline, CDR1 is SGHTA and CDR2 FQGNSA. This CDR3 spans 14 amino acids. The CDR3 reads CASSLGGGPQPQHF. The CDR3 DNA sequence: TGTGCCAGCAGCTTAGGTGGGGGACCTCAGCCCCAGCATTTT.

This clonotype was seen a handful of times. The chain uses TRBV7-2 and TRBJ2-5; 7 nucleotides line up with TRBD2. The CDR3 spans 15 residues. Germline CDR1 and CDR2: SGHTA and FQGNSA. J was trimmed by 11 bases and V by 8 bases; bases with no gene match: 20. CDR3 protein: CASGRPSGPVGEQYF. As DNA, the CDR3 is TGTGCCAGCGGCCGGCCTAGCGGACCCGTGGGGGAGCAGTACTTC.

V usage is TRBV29-1 and J usage is TRBJ1-1; the match to TRBD1 covers 10 bases. Germline lookup yields CDR1 SQVTM and CDR2 ANQGSEA. J gave up 4 bases and V 7 bases, and 3 bases lay outside the gene matches. CDR3 length equals 12 residues. CDR3 loop: CSAWTGGTEAFF. The CDR3 DNA reads TGCAGCGCCTGGACAGGGGGCACTGAAGCTTTCTTT.

This chain joins TRBV5-1 and TRBJ1-2, with a tentative D call TRBD1 (5 bases). The CDR3 is 15 residues long. The germline CDR1 and CDR2 sequences are SGHRS and YFSETQ. The germline V and J ends were trimmed by 2 bases and 8 bases, with 19 bases remaining between them. CDR3 region: CASSFEAGTARGYTF. As DNA, the CDR3 is TGCGCCAGCAGCTTCGAGGCGGGGACGGCACGCGGCTACACCTTC.

CDR3 bases: TGCGCCAGCAGCTTGGCGTCGGCGGGGCAGGACATTCAGTACTTC. As protein: CASSLASAGQDIQYF. The genes are TRBV5-1 and TRBJ2-4; D is perhaps TRBD2 (6 bases). The CDR3 spans 15 residues. Trimming took 0 bases from V and 8 from J, leaving 15 bases between them. Germline CDR1 SGHRS, CDR2 YFSETQ. Together with reference TRBV5-1 and TRBJ2-4, the CDR3 gives the full variable domain: KAGVTQTPRYLIKTRGQQVTLSCSPISGHRSVSWYQQTPGQGLQFLFEYFSETQRNKGNFPGRFSGRQFSNSRSEMNVSTLELGDSALYLCASSLASAGQDIQYFGAGTRLSVL.

Note on this clonotype: Just one base apart from a much larger clone, this may be a read error. No conserved phenylalanine or tryptophan is present at the end of the CDR3, so a read error is the likely explanation. The chain links TRBV29-1 to TRBJ2-3, with 7 nucleotides matching TRBD2. From germline, CDR1 is SQVTM and CDR2 ANQGSEA. The CDR3 extends over 12 amino acids. J gave up 4 bases and V 5 bases, and 3 bases lay outside the gene matches. CDR3 in amino acids: CSVQRGPDTQYL. In nucleotides, the CDR3 is TGCAGCGTTCAGCGGGGACCAGATACGCAGTATTTG.

A few counts support this clonotype. The chain employs TRBV28 and TRBJ2-1; 14 bases are a match to TRBD2. V lost 6 bases and J lost 9; bases outside the gene matches: 7. The V gene's germline CDR1 is MDHEN and CDR2 SYDVKM. The CDR3 consists of 15 residues. CDR3 sequence (DNA): TGTGCCAGCAGAGAGGGACTAGCGGGAGAAGGTGAGCAGTTCTTC. Translating gives CASREGLAGEGEQFF.

This sequence joins TRBV5-4 and TRBJ2-5; TRBD2 matches at 9 bases. The CDR3 is 16 amino acids. The junction had 15 bases not matched to a gene; V was cut back by 2 bases and J by 10 bases. Germline V lookup: CDR1 SGHNT, CDR2 YYREEE (reference sequence). DNA of the CDR3: TGTGCCAGCAGCTTTAATAGCGGGGGTCCCGGGGTCATCCAGTACTTC. Translating gives CASSFNSGGPGVIQYF.

This chain uses TRBV20-1 with TRBJ2-1; D gene uncertain. The germline V gene has CDR1 DFQATT and CDR2 SNEGSKA (reference sequence). The CDR3 has 10 residues. V lost 6 bases, J lost 6 bases, and 6 bases lay in between. CDR3 bases: TGCAGTGCCCTCACCAATGAGCAGTTCTTC. Its protein is CSALTNEQFF.

This clonotype was observed a few times. The J gene is TRBJ2-4, the V gene TRBV7-2, with D maybe TRBD2 (5 bases). Per the germline V gene, CDR1 is SGHTA and CDR2 is FQGNSA. This CDR3 has 16 amino acids. V lost 0 bases and J 2 bases, leaving 11 bases between the germline ends. CDR3 bases: TGTGCCAGCAGCTTAGCGGGAGAAAATTCCAAAAACATTCAGTACTTC. Translating gives CASSLAGENSKNIQYF.

In this sample, this clonotype turned up a few times. Since a much larger clone is just one base distant, this may be a read error. The V call is TRBV7-2, the J call TRBJ2-1; tentative D call: TRBD2 (5 bases). Germline-derived CDR1 and CDR2 are SGHTA and FQGNSA. V was clipped by 3 bases and J by 9 bases, with 12 bases between them. The CDR3 is 13 amino acids. This CDR3 is CASSLDRGSEQFF. In DNA, the CDR3 is TGTGCCAGCAGCTTGGATAGAGGGAGTGAGCAGTTCTTC.

V gene TRBV29-1 combines with J gene TRBJ2-3, with D hard to call. CDR1 is SQVTM and CDR2 is ANQGSEA in the germline V gene. V lost 8 bases and J lost 0, with 9 bases in between. This CDR3 region has 12 residues. The CDR3 DNA follows: TGCAGCATTCGGGCTAGCACAGATACGCAGTATTTT. Amino acids: CSIRASTDTQYF.

The V gene is TRBV6-5, the J gene TRBJ1-4, with unresolved D. CDR3 length: 16 residues. V was clipped by 6 bases and J by 4 bases, with 18 bases between them. Germline CDR1 and CDR2: MNHEY and SVGAGI. CDR3 DNA: TGTGCCAGCAGCCTCCTTAGGTTTGAGGGTAATGAAAAACTGTTTTTT. Amino acids: CASSLLRFEGNEKLFF.

Remarks on this clonotype: This may be a read error: a much more frequent sequence differs by one nucleotide. The V gene is TRBV27, the J gene TRBJ2-7; no clear D gene. The CDR3 is 13 amino acids. The germline gives CDR1 MNHEY, CDR2 SMNVEV (reference sequence). The CDR3 coding sequence is TGTGCCAGCAGTTTATGGTCCGGGTACGAGCAGGACTTC. Its translation: CASSLWSGYEQDF.

This clonotype came up a few times. The V gene is TRBV2, the J gene TRBJ1-1; D uncertain. Deletions cut 6 bases from V and 2 bases from J, with 10 bases between. The CDR3 is 13 residues long. The germline CDR1 and CDR2 sequences are SNHLY and FYNNEI. This CDR3 reads CASSVQQNTEAFF. Here the CDR3 DNA reads TGTGCCAGCAGCGTACAGCAAAACACTGAAGCTTTCTTT.

The V call is TRBV6-6, the J call TRBJ1-2; 9 positions match TRBD1. This CDR3 comprises 15 residues. V lost 4 bases, J lost 7 bases, and 10 bases stayed unmatched. In germline, CDR1 is MNHNY, CDR2 SVGAGI (reference sequence). The CDR3 sequence: CASSLAPQGASGYTF. The CDR3, as DNA: TGTGCCAGCAGTTTGGCCCCACAGGGGGCTTCTGGCTACACCTTC.

The chain uses TRBV12-3 or TRBV12-4 and TRBJ2-5; D remains ambiguous. TRBJ2-7 matches the DNA end more closely, so the J call is doubtful. This CDR3 region has 13 residues. The CDR3 DNA reads TGTGCCAGCAGTGCTACAGTTACCTACGAGCAGTACTTC. It yields the protein CASSATVTYEQYF.

A word on this clonotype: At one boundary the junction diverges from the germline segment, which might be a read error. The chain uses TRBV20-1 and TRBJ2-1, with D uncertain. From germline, CDR1 is DFQATT and CDR2 SNEGSKA (reference sequence). The CDR3 is 14 amino acids. The CDR3 nucleotides are TGCAGTGCCAGAGATCTGGACCGATCCTACGAGCAGTTCTTC. Amino acids: CSARDLDRSYEQFF.

This chain joins TRBV14 and TRBJ2-7; 8 bases map to TRBD2. The CDR3 covers 15 residues. Per germline, CDR1 SGHDN and CDR2 FVKESK. V lost 1 base and J lost 3; bases outside the gene matches: 5. The CDR3 spells CASSQAGGGYYEQYF. DNA for the CDR3: TGTGCCAGCAGCCAAGCGGGAGGGGGGTACTACGAGCAGTACTTC.

The chain combines TRBV28 with TRBJ2-1; TRBD1 aligns across 8 bases. V shed 5 bases, J shed 15 bases, and the junction held 6 bases outside the gene matches. The CDR3 extends over 11 amino acids. Germline assignment: CDR1 MDHEN and CDR2 SYDVKM. The CDR3 nucleotides read TGTGCCAGCAGTCAGGACAGGGTTGGGTTCTTC. Translated: CASSQDRVGFF.

Points on this clonotype: At one boundary the junction diverges from the germline segment, which might be a read error. V is TRBV28 and J is TRBJ1-2; the D is unclear. The CDR3 sequence is 16 residues long. CDR1 MDHEN and CDR2 SYDVKM come from the germline V gene. CDR3: CASTTRAGNANHGYTF. CDR3 DNA sequence: TGTGCCAGCACCACGAGGGCAGGAAATGCTAACCATGGCTACACCTTC.